This passage covers 8 T cell receptor beta chains from one sample sequenced in a study of cytomegalovirus exposure and HLA in healthy donors. PCR was performed using 60 Vbeta and 13 Jbeta primers. Sequenced by immunoSEQ multiplex PCR; TCRdb stores in-frame clones only, minus some. The table records approximately 130,000 clones, around 9% of them present only once. The material sequenced was PBMCs. The receptor source for this set is a woman between 40 and 55 years old in good health and CMV-seropositive.

This clone has more than one count but fewer than ten. This chain connects TRBV9 to TRBJ2-1; TRBD1 is a possible D gene (6 bases). V was cut by 0 bases and J by 7 bases, with 11 bases left in between. Germline V gives CDR1 SGDLS, CDR2 YYNGEE. The CDR3 covers 14 residues. As DNA, the CDR3 is TGTGCCAGCAGCGTAGCGGGTCAGGGGAATGAGCAGTTCTTC. Its translation is CASSVAGQGNEQFF.

This sequence joins TRBV2 and TRBJ2-7, with 8 bases identical to TRBD1. The CDR3 has 20 amino acids. Trimming cost V 6 bases and J 0 bases; bases outside gene matches: 22. The germline V gene has CDR1 SNHLY and CDR2 FYNNEI. The CDR3 sequence is CASRFDNTGGIPGFSYEQYF. The DNA for the CDR3 is TGTGCCAGCAGATTTGATAACACAGGGGGTATTCCTGGCTTCTCCTACGAGCAGTACTTC. The full variable domain, its missing parts supplied by reference TRBV2 and TRBJ2-7, is EPEVTQTPSHQVTQMGQEVILRCVPISNHLYFYWYRQILGQKVEFLVSFYNNEISEKSEIFDDQFSVERPDGSNFTLKIRSTKLEDSAMYFCASRFDNTGGIPGFSYEQYFGPGTRLTVT.

CDR3 DNA: TGTGCCACCAGCTCACTCCGGGACAGGGGAGTTGGTGGCTACACCTTC. Protein: CATSSLRDRGVGGYTF. The chain links TRBV15 to TRBJ1-2; 10 bases are a match to TRBD1. Germline V gene lookup returns CDR1 LNHNV and CDR2 YYDKDF (reference sequence). The V and J ends lost 5 bases and 7 bases, in that order; junction bases with no gene match: 13. CDR3 length: 16 amino acids.

This clone was seen a handful of times. The rearrangement joins TRBV15 to TRBJ2-2; the match to TRBD1 covers 7 bases. Germline V lookup: CDR1 LNHNV, CDR2 YYDKDF (reference sequence). This CDR3 contains 15 residues. J lost 6 bases, V lost 0 bases, and 4 bases had no gene match. The CDR3 sequence: CATSRDSRGPGELFF. For the CDR3, the DNA is TGTGCCACCAGCAGAGATAGTAGGGGGCCCGGGGAGCTGTTTTTT.

As concerns this clone: Distinct nucleotide sequences in the sample also encode this CDR3. The chain uses TRBV2 and TRBJ2-3; 13 bases agree with TRBD2. J lost 5 bases, V lost 5 bases, and 16 bases had no gene match. The CDR3 consists of 19 residues. Germline loops: CDR1 SNHLY, CDR2 FYNNEI. The CDR3 spells CASSSTTSGGSGHRDTQYF. Here the CDR3 DNA reads TGTGCCAGCAGTTCTACGACTAGCGGGGGGTCGGGGCATAGAGATACGCAGTATTTT.

This clone came up a few times. This chain joins TRBV7-9 and TRBJ2-3, with D possibly matching TRBD2 (5 bases). Trimming stripped 3 bases from V and 0 bases from J, with 10 bases between. This CDR3 region has 15 residues. Germline assignment: CDR1 SEHNR and CDR2 FQNEAQ (reference sequence). This CDR3 is CASSLAGWSTDTQYF. CDR3 DNA sequence: TGTGCCAGCAGCTTGGCGGGCTGGAGCACAGATACGCAGTATTTT.

This clone was observed a few times. CDR3 region: CASSVDRGHKGITEAFF. CDR3 in DNA: TGTGCCAGCAGCGTCGACAGGGGTCACAAAGGAATCACTGAAGCTTTCTTT. The chain links TRBV12-1 to TRBJ1-1; TRBD1 is taken as the D call from the table, unchecked against the DNA. TRBV12-1 constitutes a pseudogene. This CDR3 comprises 17 residues.

The sample holds a few counts of this clone. The chain joins TRBV11-3 to TRBJ2-1, with 15 positions matching TRBD2. The CDR3 has 17 residues. Germline CDR1 and CDR2: SGHNT and YENEEA. V shed 3 bases, J shed 7 bases, and the junction held 7 bases outside the gene matches. In nucleotides, the CDR3 is TGTGCCAGCAGCTTGGGGGGACTAGCGGGGGGCGGGAATGAGCAGTTCTTC. This codes for CASSLGGLAGGGNEQFF.